This T cell receptor (beta chain) was found in a study of blood T cell repertoires in COVID-19. About the research overall: Nucleic acid was either cDNA or gDNA, and it came from T cells, B-cell-depleted T cells, or PBMCs.

The authors' processing: For nucleated cells, counts were estimated from reference gene primer amplification. Produced via immunoSEQ multiplex PCR; TCRdb's table is partial and in-frame only. Clonal size and the V and J genes are those of that table, whereas D and trimming came from the DNA. Among roughly 130,000 clones listed, less than 85% were seen once. The specimen sequenced was peripheral blood. The receptor was isolated from a woman aged 60-75 years with acute or convalescent COVID-19.

CDR3 region: CAWSQGLNTEAFF. CDR3 bases: TGTGCCTGGAGTCAGGGGTTGAACACTGAAGCTTTCTTT. V and J are TRBV30 and TRBJ1-1; D possibly corresponds to TRBD1 (6 bases). Trimming removed 2 bases from V and 0 bases from J, with 7 bases in between. CDR1 is GTSNPN and CDR2 is SVGIG in the germline V gene (reference sequence). The CDR3 totals 13 residues.